This T cell receptor (beta chain) was retrieved from a study of OX40 agonist ivuxolimab in advanced cancers. Some clones are missing from TCRdb's copy, which holds only in-frame ones; the method was immunoSEQ multiplex PCR. The sample comprises 60,000 to 85,000 clones, 75% to 90% of which are singletons, and 0.45% to 0.55% rests with the top ten. The origin of this receptor is an adult with an advanced solid tumor such as melanoma, head and neck, liver or kidney cancer. Sequenced here: CD4+ or CD8+ T cells sorted from blood, sampled in a trial of the OX40 agonist ivuxolimab.

The chain's CDR3 is CASSQVSEGETQYF. The CDR3 DNA is TGTGCCAGCAGCCAAGTTTCGGAGGGGGAGACCCAGTACTTC. J is TRBJ2-5 and V is TRBV4-2; TRBD2 is a possible D gene (6 bases). Per the germline V gene, CDR1 is LGHNA and CDR2 is YNFKEQ. Deletions cut 1 base from V and 5 bases from J, with 11 bases between. This CDR3 has 14 amino acids.